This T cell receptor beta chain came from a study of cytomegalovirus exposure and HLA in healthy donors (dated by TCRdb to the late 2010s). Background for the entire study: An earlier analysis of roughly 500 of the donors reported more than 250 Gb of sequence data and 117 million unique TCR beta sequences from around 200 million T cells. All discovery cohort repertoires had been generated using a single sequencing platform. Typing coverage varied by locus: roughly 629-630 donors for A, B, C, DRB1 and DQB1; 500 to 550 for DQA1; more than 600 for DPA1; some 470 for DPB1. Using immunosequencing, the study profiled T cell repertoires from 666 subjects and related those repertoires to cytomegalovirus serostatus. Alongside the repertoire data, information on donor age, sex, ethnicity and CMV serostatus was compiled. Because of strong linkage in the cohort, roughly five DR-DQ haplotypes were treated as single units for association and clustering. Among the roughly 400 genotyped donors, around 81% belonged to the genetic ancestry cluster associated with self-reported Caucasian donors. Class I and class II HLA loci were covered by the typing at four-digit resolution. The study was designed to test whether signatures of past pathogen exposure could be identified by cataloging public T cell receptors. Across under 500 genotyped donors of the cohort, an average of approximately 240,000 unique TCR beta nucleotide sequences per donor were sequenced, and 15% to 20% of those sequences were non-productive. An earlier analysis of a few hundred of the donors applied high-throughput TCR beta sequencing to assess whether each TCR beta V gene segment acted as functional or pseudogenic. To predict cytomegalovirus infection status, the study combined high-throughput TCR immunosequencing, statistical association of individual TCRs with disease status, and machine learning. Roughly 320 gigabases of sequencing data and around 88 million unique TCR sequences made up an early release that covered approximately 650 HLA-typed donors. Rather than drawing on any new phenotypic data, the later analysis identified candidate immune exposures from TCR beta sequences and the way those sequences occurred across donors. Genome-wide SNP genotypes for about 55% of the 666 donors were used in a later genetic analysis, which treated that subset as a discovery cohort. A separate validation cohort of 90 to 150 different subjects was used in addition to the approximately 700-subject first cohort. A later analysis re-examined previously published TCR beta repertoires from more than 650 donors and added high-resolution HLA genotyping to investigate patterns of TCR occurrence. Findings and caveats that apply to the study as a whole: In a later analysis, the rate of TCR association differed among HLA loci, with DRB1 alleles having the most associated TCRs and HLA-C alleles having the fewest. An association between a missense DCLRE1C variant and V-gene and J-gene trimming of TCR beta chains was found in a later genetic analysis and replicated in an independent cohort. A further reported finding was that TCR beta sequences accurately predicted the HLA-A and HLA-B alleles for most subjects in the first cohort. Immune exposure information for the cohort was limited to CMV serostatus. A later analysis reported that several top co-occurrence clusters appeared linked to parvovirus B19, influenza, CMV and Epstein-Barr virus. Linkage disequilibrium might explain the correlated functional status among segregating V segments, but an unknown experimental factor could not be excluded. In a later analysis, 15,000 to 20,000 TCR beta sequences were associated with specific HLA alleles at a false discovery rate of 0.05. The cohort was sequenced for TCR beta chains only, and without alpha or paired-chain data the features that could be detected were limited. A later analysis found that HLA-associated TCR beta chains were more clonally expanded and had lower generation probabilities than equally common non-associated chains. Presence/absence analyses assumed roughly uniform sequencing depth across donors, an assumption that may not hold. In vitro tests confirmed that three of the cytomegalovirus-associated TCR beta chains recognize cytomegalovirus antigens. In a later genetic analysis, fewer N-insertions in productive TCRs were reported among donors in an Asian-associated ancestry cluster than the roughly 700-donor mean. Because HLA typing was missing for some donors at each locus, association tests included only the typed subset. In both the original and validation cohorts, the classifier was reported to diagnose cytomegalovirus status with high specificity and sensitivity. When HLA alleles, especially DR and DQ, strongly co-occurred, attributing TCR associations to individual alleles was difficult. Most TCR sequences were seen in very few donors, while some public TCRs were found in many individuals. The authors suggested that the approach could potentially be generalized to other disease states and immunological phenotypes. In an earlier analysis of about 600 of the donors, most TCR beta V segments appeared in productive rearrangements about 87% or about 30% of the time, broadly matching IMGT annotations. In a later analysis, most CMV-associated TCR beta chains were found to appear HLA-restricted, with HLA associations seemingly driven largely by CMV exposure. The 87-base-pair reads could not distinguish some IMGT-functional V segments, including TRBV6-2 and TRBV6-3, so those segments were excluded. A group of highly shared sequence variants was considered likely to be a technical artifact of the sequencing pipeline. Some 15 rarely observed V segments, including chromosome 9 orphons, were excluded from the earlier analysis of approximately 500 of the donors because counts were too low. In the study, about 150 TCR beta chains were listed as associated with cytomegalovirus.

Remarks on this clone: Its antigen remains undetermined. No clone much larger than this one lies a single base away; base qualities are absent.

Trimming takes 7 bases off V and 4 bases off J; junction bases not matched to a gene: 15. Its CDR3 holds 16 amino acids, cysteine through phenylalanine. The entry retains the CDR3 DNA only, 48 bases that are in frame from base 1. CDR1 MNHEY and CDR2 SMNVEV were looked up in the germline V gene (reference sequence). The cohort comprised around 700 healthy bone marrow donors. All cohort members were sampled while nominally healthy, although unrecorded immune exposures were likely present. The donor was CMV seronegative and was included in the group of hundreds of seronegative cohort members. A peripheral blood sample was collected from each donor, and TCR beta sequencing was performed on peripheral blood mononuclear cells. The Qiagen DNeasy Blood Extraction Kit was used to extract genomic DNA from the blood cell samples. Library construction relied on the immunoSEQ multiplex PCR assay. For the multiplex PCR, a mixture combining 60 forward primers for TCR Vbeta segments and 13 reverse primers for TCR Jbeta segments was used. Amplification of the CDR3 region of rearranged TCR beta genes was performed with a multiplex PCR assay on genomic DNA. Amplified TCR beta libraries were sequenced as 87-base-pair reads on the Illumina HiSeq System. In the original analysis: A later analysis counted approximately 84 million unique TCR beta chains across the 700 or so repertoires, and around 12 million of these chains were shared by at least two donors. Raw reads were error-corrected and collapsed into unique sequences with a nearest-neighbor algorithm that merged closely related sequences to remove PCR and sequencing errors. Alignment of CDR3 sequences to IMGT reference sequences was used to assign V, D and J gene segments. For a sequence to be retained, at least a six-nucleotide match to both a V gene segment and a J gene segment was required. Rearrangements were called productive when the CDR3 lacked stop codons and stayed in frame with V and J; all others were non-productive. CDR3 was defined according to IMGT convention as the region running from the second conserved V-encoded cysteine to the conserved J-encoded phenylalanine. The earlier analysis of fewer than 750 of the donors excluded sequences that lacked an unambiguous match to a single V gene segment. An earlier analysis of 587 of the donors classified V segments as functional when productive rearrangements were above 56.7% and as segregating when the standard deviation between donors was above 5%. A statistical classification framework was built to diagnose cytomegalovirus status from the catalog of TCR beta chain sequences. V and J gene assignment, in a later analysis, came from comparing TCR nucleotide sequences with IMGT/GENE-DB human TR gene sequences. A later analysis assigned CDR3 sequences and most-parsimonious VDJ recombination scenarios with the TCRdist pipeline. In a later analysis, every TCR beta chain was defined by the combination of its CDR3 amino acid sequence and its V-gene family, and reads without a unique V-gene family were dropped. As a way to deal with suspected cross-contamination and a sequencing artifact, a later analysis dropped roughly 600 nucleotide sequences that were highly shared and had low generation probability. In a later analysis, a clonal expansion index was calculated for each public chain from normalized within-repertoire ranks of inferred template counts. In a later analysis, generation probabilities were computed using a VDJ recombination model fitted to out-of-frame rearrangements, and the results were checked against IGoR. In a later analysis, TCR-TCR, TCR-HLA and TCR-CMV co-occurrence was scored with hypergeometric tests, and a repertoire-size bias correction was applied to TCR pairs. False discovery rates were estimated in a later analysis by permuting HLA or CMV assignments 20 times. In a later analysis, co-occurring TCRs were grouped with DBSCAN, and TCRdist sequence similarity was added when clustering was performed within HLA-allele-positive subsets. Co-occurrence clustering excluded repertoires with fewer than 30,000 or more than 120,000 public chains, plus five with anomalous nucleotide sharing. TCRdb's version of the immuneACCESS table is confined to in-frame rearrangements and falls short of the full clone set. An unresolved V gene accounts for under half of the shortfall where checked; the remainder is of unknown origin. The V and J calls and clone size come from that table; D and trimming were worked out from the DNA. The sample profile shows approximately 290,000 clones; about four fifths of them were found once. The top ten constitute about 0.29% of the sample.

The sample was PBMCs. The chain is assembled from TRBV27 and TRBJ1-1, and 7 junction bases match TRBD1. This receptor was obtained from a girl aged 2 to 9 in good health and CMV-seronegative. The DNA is TGTGCCAGCACGCCATACTCGACAGGGATGGGCACTGAAGCTTTCTTT. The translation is CASTPYSTGMGTEAFF.